These T cell receptor beta chains were read from a single sample in a study of blood T cell repertoires in COVID-19. The table came from immunoSEQ multiplex PCR; TCRdb's copy has only in-frame clones and leaves some out. The sample consists of a few hundred thousand clones, 70% to 90% of them appearing once. Sequenced input: peripheral blood. These receptors all come from a woman younger than 45 with COVID-19, enrolled during active disease. The CDR3 runs from the conserved cysteine through the conserved F or W. A D gene is named only where the DNA matches it firmly. Expanded clones are given a class, and other clones once, few, many or no size at all.

V: TRBV10-3; D: TRBD2; size: -; J: TRBJ2-1; DNA: TGTGCCATCAGCGCGGGACTAGCGGGGGCCCCCAATGAGCAGTTCTTC; CDR3: CAISAGLAGAPNEQFF
V: TRBV11-2; D: -; size: -; J: TRBJ2-1; DNA: TGTGCCAGCAGCACCGCCCTAAGGAGCTCCTACAATGAGCAGTTCTTC; CDR3: CASSTALRSSYNEQFF
V: TRBV5-4; D: TRBD2; size: -; J: TRBJ2-2; DNA: TGTGCCAGCAGCTTGGATAGCGGGGGGGCCGGGGAGCTGTTTTTT; CDR3: CASSLDSGGAGELFF
V: TRBV28; D: TRBD1; size: -; J: TRBJ2-3; DNA: TGTGCCAGCAGTTTTGGACAGGGGCGGACAGATACGCAGTATTTT; CDR3: CASSFGQGRTDTQYF
V: TRBV7-2; D: TRBD1; size: -; J: TRBJ1-4; DNA: TGTGCCAGCAGCCGGACAGGGGGCGAAGGAGGAAAACTGTTTTTT; CDR3: CASSRTGGEGGKLFF
V: TRBV7-9; D: -; size: -; J: TRBJ1-1; DNA: TGTGCCAGCAGCTTAGGGGTCGAGGGCACTGAAGCTTTCTTT; CDR3: CASSLGVEGTEAFF
V: TRBV10-2; D: TRBD2; size: many; J: TRBJ2-1; DNA: TGCGCCAGCAGTTTAGCGGGAGCCCCCAATGAGCAGTTCTTC; CDR3: CASSLAGAPNEQFF
V: TRBV4-3; D: -; size: -; J: TRBJ1-1; DNA: TGCGCCAGCAGCCAAAGCCTGGAGGTGAGAACTGAAGCTTTCTTT; CDR3: CASSQSLEVRTEAFF
V: TRBV14; D: -; size: -; J: TRBJ1-2; DNA: TGTGCCAGCAGCCAAGGGTCGGGGGGTCCTCGTGGCTACACCTTC; CDR3: CASSQGSGGPRGYTF
V: TRBV6-5; D: TRBD2; size: many; J: TRBJ2-1; DNA: TGTGCCAGCTTAGAAAGACTAGCGGGACGTGAGCAGTTCTTC; CDR3: CASLERLAGREQFF
V: TRBV7-2; D: TRBD2; size: -; J: TRBJ2-3; DNA: TGTGCCAGCAGTAAGGGACTAGCGGGAGGGCCCGCAGATACGCAGTATTTT; CDR3: CASSKGLAGGPADTQYF
V: TRBV30; D: -; size: once; J: TRBJ2-1; DNA: TGTGCCTGGGCAGGGATAGGGCAGTTCTTC; CDR3: CAWAGIGQFF
V: TRBV10-2; D: TRBD1; size: -; J: TRBJ2-7; DNA: TGCGCCAGCAGGGAAGGACAGGGGGCCATAGAGCAGTACTTC; CDR3: CASREGQGAIEQYF
V: TRBV4-3; D: TRBD1; size: -; J: TRBJ1-6; DNA: TGCGCCAGCAGCCAAGATCGAGGACAGGGGGGTTCACCCCTCCACTTT; CDR3: CASSQDRGQGGSPLHF
V: TRBV7-9; D: TRBD2; size: -; J: TRBJ2-2; DNA: TGTGCCAGCAGCCTACTTGGGGGGGCGAACACCGGGGAGCTGTTTTTT; CDR3: CASSLLGGANTGELFF
V: TRBV4-1; D: -; size: -; J: TRBJ1-1; DNA: TGCGCCAGCAGCCAAATCCGGGGGACTGAAGCTTTCTTT; CDR3: CASSQIRGTEAFF
V: TRBV6-2/TRBV6-3; D: -; size: -; J: TRBJ2-7; DNA: TGTGCCAGCAGCATGTCGGGTATGCCCTACGAGCAGTACTTC; CDR3: CASSMSGMPYEQYF
V: TRBV15; D: -; size: -; J: TRBJ1-1; DNA: TGTGCCACCAGCAGAGATCGGGTGGTGAACACTGAAGCTTTCTTT; CDR3: CATSRDRVVNTEAFF
V: TRBV9; D: -; size: -; J: TRBJ1-2; DNA: TGTGCCAGCAGCGGATCTGGGGGGATCTATGGCTACACCTTC; CDR3: CASSGSGGIYGYTF
V: TRBV11-3; D: -; size: -; J: TRBJ2-3; DNA: TGTGCCAGCAGCTGGCACAGGGCACAGGGAGATACGCAGTATTTT; CDR3: CASSWHRAQGDTQYF
V: TRBV28; D: -; size: -; J: TRBJ2-6; DNA: TGTGCCAGCAGTCAGGTATGGGCCAACGTCCTGACTTTC; CDR3: CASSQVWANVLTF
V: TRBV6-6; D: -; size: -; J: TRBJ2-1; DNA: TGTGCCAGCAACTTCGGGGGGCCGGGGGCGCAGTTCTTC; CDR3: CASNFGGPGAQFF
V: TRBV19; D: TRBD2; size: once; J: TRBJ2-1; DNA: TGTGCCAGTAGTACCGTCCGGGAGGGTGAGCAGTTCTTC; CDR3: CASSTVREGEQFF
V: TRBV28; D: -; size: -; J: TRBJ1-2; DNA: TGTGCCAGCAGTATACAGGAACTCCCAGGCTCCACCTTC; CDR3: CASSIQELPGSTF
V: TRBV7-9; D: -; size: -; J: TRBJ1-4; DNA: TGTGCCAGCAGCTTATCAGGTTCTAATGAAAAACTGTTTTTT; CDR3: CASSLSGSNEKLFF
V: TRBV7-8; D: -; size: -; J: TRBJ2-6; DNA: TGTGCCACCTCCGGGGCGGGGAGCTCTGGGGCCAACGTCCTGACTTTC; CDR3: CATSGAGSSGANVLTF
V: TRBV5-4; D: TRBD1; size: -; J: TRBJ1-1; DNA: TGTGCCAGCAGCTTGAACAGGGGGACCGAAGCTTTCTTT; CDR3: CASSLNRGTEAFF
V: TRBV4-3; D: -; size: -; J: TRBJ1-1; DNA: TGCGCCAGCAGCCAAGATTTTGGTAGGACTATTGAAGCTTTCTTT; CDR3: CASSQDFGRTIEAFF
V: TRBV2; D: -; size: -; J: TRBJ2-1; DNA: TGTGCCAGCAGTGAAGAGGCCCCGCGGAATTACAATGAGCAGTTCTTC; CDR3: CASSEEAPRNYNEQFF
V: TRBV7-9; D: -; size: few; J: TRBJ2-1; DNA: TGTGCCAGCAGCTTATCGGGTCCTGAGCAGTTCTTC; CDR3: CASSLSGPEQFF
V: TRBV5-6; D: TRBD2; size: -; J: TRBJ2-3; DNA: TGTGCCAGCAGCTTGAGTGGTAGCGGGTATGGAGATACGCAGTATTTT; CDR3: CASSLSGSGYGDTQYF
V: TRBV3-1/TRBV3-2; D: TRBD1; size: -; J: TRBJ2-2; DNA: TGTGCCAGCAGCCTGGGACAGGGGAGAGGGACCGGGGAGCTGTTTTTT; CDR3: CASSLGQGRGTGELFF
V: TRBV18; D: -; size: -; J: TRBJ1-4; DNA: TGTGCCAGCTCACTGAAGGGGGCAACTAATGAAAAACTGTTTTTT; CDR3: CASSLKGATNEKLFF
V: TRBV28; D: TRBD1; size: -; J: TRBJ2-2; DNA: TGTGCCAGCAGTTTTGACAGGGAGATCGGGGAGCTGTTTTTT; CDR3: CASSFDREIGELFF
V: TRBV2; D: -; size: -; J: TRBJ1-5; DNA: TGTGCCAGCAGTGTTTCGGATCAGCCCCAGCATTTT; CDR3: CASSVSDQPQHF
V: TRBV9; D: -; size: -; J: TRBJ1-1; DNA: TGTGCCAGCAGCGCCAGGGGCGAGAGCACTGAAGCTTTCTTT; CDR3: CASSARGESTEAFF
V: TRBV25-1; D: -; size: -; J: TRBJ1-3; DNA: TGTGCCAGCAGTCCGGGAGACACCATATATTTT; CDR3: CASSPGDTIYF
V: TRBV6-1; D: -; size: -; J: TRBJ2-2; DNA: TGTGCCAGCAGTGAAGGGCCCCCGAACACCGGGGAGCTGTTTTTT; CDR3: CASSEGPPNTGELFF
V: TRBV5-1; D: TRBD2; size: -; J: TRBJ2-1; DNA: TGCGCCAGCAGCCTCAGACTAGCGGGGGGCTCGGGCAATGAGCAGTTCTTC; CDR3: CASSLRLAGGSGNEQFF
V: TRBV29-1; D: -; size: once; J: TRBJ2-1; DNA: TGCAGCGTTGGCGGGAAGGCCCTTGGGAATGAGCAGTTCTTC; CDR3: CSVGGKALGNEQFF
V: TRBV14; D: TRBD2; size: -; J: TRBJ2-3; DNA: TGTGCCAGCAGCCAAGGGGACTACCCGGACTGGAAAAGTCGCACAGATACGCAGTATTTT; CDR3: CASSQGDYPDWKSRTDTQYF
V: TRBV4-3; D: -; size: -; J: TRBJ2-2; DNA: TGCGCCAGCAGCCAAGATTCTGCGAGGGAGACCGGGGAGCTGTTTTTT; CDR3: CASSQDSARETGELFF
V: TRBV24-1; D: -; size: once; J: TRBJ1-2; DNA: TGTGCCACCAGTGATTCACTTACAGAGTTCTATGGCTACACCTTC; CDR3: CATSDSLTEFYGYTF
V: TRBV4-3; D: -; size: -; J: TRBJ1-1; DNA: TGCGCCAGCAGCCAGGGGAGGTCCGGCACTGAAGCTTTCTTT; CDR3: CASSQGRSGTEAFF
V: TRBV30; D: TRBD1; size: -; J: TRBJ2-1; DNA: TGTGCCTGGGGCAGCGGACAGGGTGTTTACAATGAGCAGTTCTTC; CDR3: CAWGSGQGVYNEQFF
V: TRBV28; D: -; size: -; J: TRBJ1-3; DNA: TGTGCCAGCAGTTCCCTCAGATTTTCGGGGGATGGAAACACCATATATTTT; CDR3: CASSSLRFSGDGNTIYF
V: TRBV7-9; D: -; size: -; J: TRBJ2-3; DNA: TGTGCCAGCAGCCACACTAGTTTTAGGGCAGATACGCAGTATTTT; CDR3: CASSHTSFRADTQYF
V: TRBV4-3; D: -; size: -; J: TRBJ1-2; DNA: TGCGCCAGCAGCCAAGAAAGGGGAAACTATGGCTACACCTTC; CDR3: CASSQERGNYGYTF
V: TRBV4-2; D: TRBD1; size: once; J: TRBJ2-1; DNA: TGTGCCAGCAGCCAAGATTGGGACAGGGGTTACAATGAGCAGTTCTTC; CDR3: CASSQDWDRGYNEQFF
V: TRBV15; D: TRBD2; size: -; J: TRBJ2-1; DNA: TGTGCCACCAGCAGAGTAAGCGGGAGGGATTACAATGAGCAGTTCTTC; CDR3: CATSRVSGRDYNEQFF
V: TRBV10-2; D: TRBD1; size: -; J: TRBJ1-5; DNA: TGCGCCAGCAGTGAGTCGGGACAGGGGAACAATCAGCCCCAGCATTTT; CDR3: CASSESGQGNNQPQHF